The 9 T cell receptor beta chains in this list originate from one sample, sequenced in a study of T-cell memory formation after mild COVID-19. TCRdb ran MiXCR on the 5' RACE reads and lists one entry per CDR3 protein. The data show 300,000 to 350,000 distinct CDR3 sequences, about 13% seen once. Sequences were obtained from PBMCs or a T cell subset sorted from them (not recorded which). The receptors stem from a man younger than 30 who had mild COVID-19 (a few samples of this study predate the infection). Cell type and time point are not known.

V is TRBV9 and J is TRBJ2-1, with 8 bases that match TRBD2. Unmatched junction bases numbered 9, after V lost 6 bases and J lost 4 bases. In germline, CDR1 is SGDLS, CDR2 YYNGEE. The CDR3 extends over 15 amino acids. The DNA of the CDR3 is TGTGCCAGCACCTCCGGCGGGGGGTTGTACAATGAGCAGTTCTTC. Encoded protein: CASTSGGGLYNEQFF.

As for this clonotype: The conserved phenylalanine or tryptophan is not found at the CDR3 terminus, so this likely reflects a read error. The rearrangement uses TRBV27 and TRBJ2-1; D is unclear. Trimming pared 6 bases from V and 6 bases from J, leaving 9 bases between. The CDR3 is made up of 12 amino acids. Germline values: CDR1 MNHEY, CDR2 SMNVEV (reference sequence). DNA of the CDR3: TGTGCCAGCAGAACAGATTCCAATGAGCAGTTCTTA. As protein: CASRTDSNEQFL.

About this clonotype itself: The conserved closing phenylalanine or tryptophan is absent in this CDR3, likely reflecting a read error. This rearrangement joins TRBV27 to TRBJ1-6; no clear D. The V and J ends lost 4 bases and 10 bases respectively, with 17 bases between them. Germline lookup yields CDR1 MNHEY and CDR2 SMNVEV (reference sequence). The CDR3 totals 15 residues. CDR3 amino acids: CASSSVGWKESPLHS. As DNA, the CDR3 is TGTGCCAGCAGTTCGGTAGGGTGGAAGGAATCACCCCTCCACTCT.

This clonotype was seen more than once but under ten times. The CDR3 DNA sequence: TGTGCCAGCAGTTTAGATCAGGGGGCGCAGAACGGGGAGCTGTTTTTT. Translated: CASSLDQGAQNGELFF. The chain is built from TRBV28 and TRBJ2-2; the match to TRBD1 covers 8 bases. This CDR3 contains 16 residues. The germline V gene has CDR1 MDHEN and CDR2 SYDVKM. With V trimmed by 2 bases and J by 7 bases, 9 bases remained unmatched.

Only a few counts were recorded for this clonotype. The gene calls are TRBV29-1 and TRBJ1-1; 10 bases agree with TRBD1. The length of the CDR3 is 12 residues. In germline, CDR1 is SQVTM, CDR2 ANQGSEA. With 6 bases clipped from V and 3 bases from J, the junction kept 1 base outside the gene matches. The DNA for the CDR3 is TGCAGCGTCGGACAGGGGGACACTGAAGCTTTCTTT. Its translation is CSVGQGDTEAFF. Based on the CDR3 plus reference TRBV29-1 and TRBJ1-1, the full variable domain is SAVISQKPSRDICQRGTSLTIQCQVDSQVTMMFWYRQQPGQSLTLIATANQGSEATYESGFVIDKFPISRPNLTFSTLTVSNMSPEDSSIYLCSVGQGDTEAFFGQGTRLTVV.

The chain combines TRBV7-2 with TRBJ1-1, with D perhaps TRBD1 (6 bases). Germline assignment: CDR1 SGHTA and CDR2 FQGNSA. The CDR3 consists of 15 residues. The ends were cut back, 1 base at V and 4 bases at J, with 13 bases in the middle. CDR3 nucleotides: TGTGCCAGCAGCTTAGGAGGGGGGCGCGGCACTGAAGCTTTCTTT. Residues: CASSLGGGRGTEAFF. The full variable domain, its missing parts supplied by reference TRBV7-2 and TRBJ1-1, is GAGVSQSPSNKVTEKGKDVELRCDPISGHTALYWYRQSLGQGLEFLIYFQGNSAPDKSGLPSDRFSAERTGGSVSTLTIQRTQQEDSAVYLCASSLGGGRGTEAFFGQGTRLTVV.

This clonotype has just a few counts. The rearrangement uses TRBV4-1 and TRBJ1-6; D is undetermined. V was shortened by 2 bases and J by 9 bases, with 5 bases between the two germline ends. Germline CDR1 MGHRA, CDR2 YSYEKL. The CDR3 is 12 amino acids. In nucleotides, the CDR3 is TGCGCCAGCAGCCAAACTACTTCACCCCTCCACTTT. Translating gives CASSQTTSPLHF.

The chain couples TRBV28 to TRBJ2-3; 8 bases fit TRBD2. Trimming at V came to 7 bases and at J to 4 bases, leaving 7 bases not matched to a gene. The CDR3 length is 14 residues. Germline V gives CDR1 MDHEN, CDR2 SYDVKM. CDR3 sequence: CASTSGGDSDTQYF. The CDR3 region has the DNA TGTGCCAGCACCAGCGGGGGTGATTCAGATACGCAGTATTTT.

The chain links TRBV12-3 or TRBV12-4 to TRBJ2-5; D might be TRBD2 (6 bases). CDR3 length equals 14 residues. V shed 6 bases and J shed 5 bases, with 16 bases lying between them. DNA for the CDR3: TGTGCCAGCAGCGTGCCTGGGACTCCGGAGACCCAGTACTTC. Translation gives CASSVPGTPETQYF.